These 18 T cell receptor beta chains came from one sample sequenced in a study of Graves' ophthalmopathy and Graves' hyperthyroidism. TCR beta CDR3 amplification used RNA transcripts. After a first-round RT-PCR with HTBI primers, a second-round multiplex PCR was run. TCRdb re-derived calls from the multiplex PCR reads in MiXCR, one entry per CDR3 protein. The sample lists around 1,200,000 distinct CDR3 sequences; about 35% were seen once. The sequenced sample was peripheral blood or thyroid tissue (not recorded which). The receptors here all came from an adult man with Graves' hyperthyroidism.

About this clonotype itself: A read error is possible here, since a much larger clone lies one base away. In this CDR3 the conserved last residue, phenylalanine or tryptophan, is missing, so a read error is likely. The chain combines TRBV10-3 with TRBJ2-5, with D unresolved. There are 13 residues in the CDR3. Germline V lookup: CDR1 ENHRY, CDR2 SYGVKD. V lost 0 bases to trimming and J lost 4 bases, with 6 bases between them. The CDR3 region is CAISESVVETQYL. In DNA form, the CDR3 reads TGTGCCATCAGTGAGTCGGTTGTAGAGACCCAGTACCTC.

This clonotype was found a few times. J is TRBJ2-7 and V is TRBV6-6, with unresolved D. Germline V gene data show CDR1 as MNHNY and CDR2 as SVGAGI (reference sequence). The CDR3 length is 14 residues. V lost 7 bases, J lost 2 bases, and 15 bases lay in between. CDR3 sequence: CASTPTPTPYEQYF. The CDR3, as DNA: TGTGCCAGCACCCCGACACCTACCCCCTACGAGCAGTACTTC.

This clonotype was counted between two and nine times. The rearrangement uses TRBV5-8 and TRBJ2-7; 7 bases align to TRBD1. The CDR3 totals 14 residues. The V and J ends lost 4 bases and 2 bases, in that order; junction bases with no gene match: 6. The germline V gene encodes CDR1 SGHTS and CDR2 YDEGEE. The CDR3: CASSQQGDTYEQYF. CDR3 nucleotides: TGTGCCAGCAGCCAGCAGGGGGACACCTACGAGCAGTACTTC.

This clonotype was seen at least ten times. The chain carries TRBV20-1 and TRBJ1-6; a possible D gene is TRBD1 (6 bases). This CDR3 is 12 amino acids long. Germline CDR1 reads DFQATT; CDR2 reads SNEGSKA (reference sequence). Trimming removed 3 bases from V and 8 bases from J, with 8 bases in between. The CDR3 loop is CSASRTDSPLHF. The CDR3 DNA reads TGCAGTGCTAGCAGGACAGATTCACCCCTCCACTTT.

This clonotype was counted only a few times. The V gene is TRBV27, the J gene TRBJ2-7; 9 bases are a match to TRBD2. The CDR3 consists of 15 residues. Trimming at V came to 2 bases and at J to 4 bases, leaving 6 bases not matched to a gene. The germline CDR1 and CDR2 sequences are MNHEY and SMNVEV (reference sequence). This CDR3 reads CASSLRPSGDYEQYF. CDR3 bases: TGTGCCAGCAGTTTAAGGCCTAGCGGGGATTACGAGCAGTACTTC.

This sequence joins TRBV2 and TRBJ2-5, with D perhaps being TRBD1 or TRBD2 (6 bases each). Per the germline V gene, CDR1 is SNHLY and CDR2 is FYNNEI. Trimming cost V 9 bases and J 5 bases, with 13 bases left between them. This CDR3 region has 12 residues. The CDR3 sequence is CARGGQMETQYF. DNA for the CDR3: TGTGCCAGGGGGGGACAAATGGAGACCCAGTACTTC.

V gene TRBV6-5 combines with J gene TRBJ1-2; 9 bases map to TRBD1. Germline CDR1 MNHEY, CDR2 SVGAGI. The CDR3 loop spans 16 amino acids. Trimming at V came to 4 bases and at J to 8 bases, leaving 14 bases not matched to a gene. The CDR3 spells CASSSETGTGRSGYTF. CDR3 DNA sequence: TGTGCCAGCAGTTCGGAAACCGGGACAGGGCGATCCGGCTACACCTTC.

V gene TRBV10-3 combines with J gene TRBJ2-7, with a tentative D call TRBD2 (7 bases). V dropped 11 bases and J dropped 1 base, with 15 bases sitting between them. Germline CDR1 and CDR2: ENHRY and SYGVKD. This CDR3 is built from 13 residues. The CDR3 protein is CAWRTRGSYEQYF. DNA for the CDR3: TGTGCCTGGAGGACTAGGGGGTCCTACGAGCAGTACTTC.

V is TRBV10-3 and J is TRBJ1-4, with D possibly TRBD1 on 5 matching bases. CDR3 length: 14 amino acids. In germline, CDR1 is ENHRY, CDR2 SYGVKD. Trimming took off 0 bases at V and 7 bases at J, with 9 bases between the two ends. The CDR3 DNA sequence: TGTGCCATCAGTGAGTCAGGGGCCAGTGAAAAACTGTTTTTT. Encoded protein: CAISESGASEKLFF.

In this sample, this clonotype turned up many times. The chain employs TRBV20-1 and TRBJ2-7; TRBD2 agrees at 11 bases. This CDR3 is 16 amino acids long. The ends lost 0 bases at V and 4 bases at J; junction bases unmatched: 8. In germline, CDR1 is DFQATT, CDR2 SNEGSKA (reference sequence). CDR3 residues: CSARDIAGGPVYEQYF. The CDR3 nucleotides read TGCAGTGCTAGAGATATAGCGGGAGGGCCCGTGTACGAGCAGTACTTC.

This clonotype has a handful of counts. The chain links TRBV7-6 to TRBJ2-7, with 11 bases lining up with TRBD2. CDR3 length: 16 amino acids. The germline CDR1 and CDR2 sequences are SGHVS and FNYEAQ. The junction had 10 bases not matched to a gene; V was cut back by 6 bases and J by 3 bases. The CDR3 DNA reads as TGTGCCAGCAGTTCCCCGGGACTAGCGGCGAGCTACGAGCAGTACTTC. Its translation is CASSSPGLAASYEQYF.

There are a few counts of this clonotype. V and J are TRBV3-1 and TRBJ1-2, with a weak D call TRBD1 (6 bases). Germline loops: CDR1 LGHDT, CDR2 YNNKEL (reference sequence). With 5 bases removed from V and 4 bases from J, the gap between germline ends came to 14 bases. This CDR3 spans 14 amino acids. The CDR3, as DNA: TGTGCCAGCAGCTCTACAGGGATGGCCTATGGCTACACCTTC. Amino acid sequence: CASSSTGMAYGYTF.

The chain has TRBV11-2 and TRBJ1-1, with a possible D match to TRBD1 (5 bases). Looked up from germline, CDR1 is SGHAT and CDR2 is FQNNGV. Trimming pared 5 bases from V and 5 bases from J, leaving 18 bases between. The CDR3 has 15 amino acids. CDR3 DNA: TGTGCCAGCAGCGCTGGGTCGGGGGGACGTACTGAAGCTTTCTTT. The encoded protein is CASSAGSGGRTEAFF.

This chain links TRBV12-3 or TRBV12-4 with TRBJ2-2; 14 bases align to TRBD2. The ends lost 5 bases at V and 3 bases at J; junction bases unmatched: 8. There are 18 residues in the CDR3. The CDR3 DNA reads as TGTGCCAGCAGTCCGGGACTAGCGGGAGAGCGGCACACCGGGGAGCTGTTTTTT. It is translated as CASSPGLAGERHTGELFF.

As regards this clonotype: A much more abundant neighbour one base away suggests this may be a read error. The chain carries TRBV29-1 and TRBJ2-7, with D perhaps matching TRBD1 (6 bases). CDR3 length equals 15 residues. Germline V gene sequence: CDR1 SQVTM, CDR2 ANQGSEA. V was pared by 1 base and J by 3 bases, with 16 bases between. CDR3 residues: CSVEAPSRGHYEQYF. CDR3 in DNA: TGCAGCGTTGAAGCCCCTAGCAGGGGACACTACGAGCAGTACTTC.

The rearrangement uses TRBV20-1 and TRBJ2-5, with 8 bases fitting TRBD2. Germline V gives CDR1 DFQATT, CDR2 SNEGSKA (reference sequence). The CDR3 length is 16 residues. Germline trimming cut 1 base from V and 4 bases from J; bases unmatched to any gene: 11. The CDR3 protein is CSARVESGGGRETQYF. CDR3 sequence (DNA): TGCAGTGCTAGAGTAGAGAGCGGGGGAGGTCGAGAGACCCAGTACTTC.

This clonotype was counted many times. V usage is TRBV7-6 and J usage is TRBJ1-3, with D possibly TRBD1 on 5 matching bases. Germline V gives CDR1 SGHVS, CDR2 FNYEAQ. Trimming stripped 3 bases from V and 14 bases from J, with 14 bases between. CDR3 length: 12 amino acids. The CDR3 DNA sequence: TGTGCCAGCAGCTTCCCTGACAGCTTACTATATTTT. It translates to CASSFPDSLLYF.

The chain combines TRBV29-1 with TRBJ2-5, with TRBD1 identical over 9 bases. This CDR3 has 16 amino acids. V shed 3 bases and J 3 bases; nucleotides not matched to a gene: 11. The germline gives CDR1 SQVTM, CDR2 ANQGSEA. CDR3: CSVEVMGTGKEETQYF. The DNA of the CDR3 is TGCAGCGTTGAGGTTATGGGGACAGGGAAAGAAGAGACCCAGTACTTC.